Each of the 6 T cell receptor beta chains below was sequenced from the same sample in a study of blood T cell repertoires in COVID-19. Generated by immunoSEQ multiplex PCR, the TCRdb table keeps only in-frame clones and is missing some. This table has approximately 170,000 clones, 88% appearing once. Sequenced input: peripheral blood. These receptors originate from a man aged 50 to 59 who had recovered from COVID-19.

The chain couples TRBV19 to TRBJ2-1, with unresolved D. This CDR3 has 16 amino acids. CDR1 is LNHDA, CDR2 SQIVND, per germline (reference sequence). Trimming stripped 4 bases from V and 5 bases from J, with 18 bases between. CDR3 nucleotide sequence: TGTGCCAGTAGTACCGCTAGACTGACCCGAAACAATGAGCAGTTCTTC. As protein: CASSTARLTRNNEQFF.

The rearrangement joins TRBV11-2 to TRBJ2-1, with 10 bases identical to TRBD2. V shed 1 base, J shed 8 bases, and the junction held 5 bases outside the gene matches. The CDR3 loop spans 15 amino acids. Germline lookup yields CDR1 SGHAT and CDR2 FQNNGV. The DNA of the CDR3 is TGTGCCAGCAGCTTAGGTATAGCGGGAGGCGATGAGCAGTTCTTC. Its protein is CASSLGIAGGDEQFF. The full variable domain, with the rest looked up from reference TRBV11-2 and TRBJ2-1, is EAGVAQSPRYKIIEKRQSVAFWCNPISGHATLYWYQQILGQGPKLLIQFQNNGVVDDSQLPKDRFSAERLKGVDSTLKIQPAKLEDSAVYLCASSLGIAGGDEQFFGPGTRLTVL.

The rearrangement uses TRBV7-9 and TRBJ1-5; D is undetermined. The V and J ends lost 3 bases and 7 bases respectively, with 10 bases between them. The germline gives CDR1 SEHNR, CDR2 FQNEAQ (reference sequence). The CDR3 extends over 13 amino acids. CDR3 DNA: TGTGCCAGCAGCTTTGAGGGAGGACAGCCCCAGCATTTT. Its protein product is CASSFEGGQPQHF. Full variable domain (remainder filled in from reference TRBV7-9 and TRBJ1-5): DTGVSQNPRHKITKRGQNVTFRCDPISEHNRLYWYRQTLGQGPEFLTYFQNEAQLEKSRLLSDRFSAERPKGSFSTLEIQRTEQGDSAMYLCASSFEGGQPQHFGDGTRLSIL.

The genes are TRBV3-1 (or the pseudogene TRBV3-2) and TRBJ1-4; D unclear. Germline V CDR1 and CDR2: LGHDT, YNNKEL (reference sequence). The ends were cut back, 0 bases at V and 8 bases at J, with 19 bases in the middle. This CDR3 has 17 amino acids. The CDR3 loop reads CASSQDWREGVGEKLFF. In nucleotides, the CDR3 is TGTGCCAGCAGCCAAGATTGGCGCGAGGGCGTGGGAGAAAAACTGTTTTTT.

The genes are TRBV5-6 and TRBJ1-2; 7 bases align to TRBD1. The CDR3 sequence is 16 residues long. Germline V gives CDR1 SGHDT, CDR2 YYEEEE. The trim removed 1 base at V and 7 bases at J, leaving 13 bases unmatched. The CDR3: CASSLPSTGAVLGYTF. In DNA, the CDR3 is TGTGCCAGCAGCTTGCCGAGCACAGGGGCGGTGCTTGGCTACACCTTC. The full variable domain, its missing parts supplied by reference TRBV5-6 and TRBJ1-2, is DAGVTQSPTHLIKTRGQQVTLRCSPKSGHDTVSWYQQALGQGPQFIFQYYEEEERQRGNFPDRFSGHQFPNYSSELNVNALLLGDSALYLCASSLPSTGAVLGYTFGSGTRLTVV.

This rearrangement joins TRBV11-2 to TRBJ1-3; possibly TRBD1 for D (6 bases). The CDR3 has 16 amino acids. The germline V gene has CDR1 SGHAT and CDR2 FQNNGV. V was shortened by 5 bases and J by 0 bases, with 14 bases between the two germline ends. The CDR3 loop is CASSLLGGPSGNTIYF. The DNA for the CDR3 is TGTGCCAGCAGCCTCCTCGGGGGGCCCTCTGGAAACACCATATATTTT.